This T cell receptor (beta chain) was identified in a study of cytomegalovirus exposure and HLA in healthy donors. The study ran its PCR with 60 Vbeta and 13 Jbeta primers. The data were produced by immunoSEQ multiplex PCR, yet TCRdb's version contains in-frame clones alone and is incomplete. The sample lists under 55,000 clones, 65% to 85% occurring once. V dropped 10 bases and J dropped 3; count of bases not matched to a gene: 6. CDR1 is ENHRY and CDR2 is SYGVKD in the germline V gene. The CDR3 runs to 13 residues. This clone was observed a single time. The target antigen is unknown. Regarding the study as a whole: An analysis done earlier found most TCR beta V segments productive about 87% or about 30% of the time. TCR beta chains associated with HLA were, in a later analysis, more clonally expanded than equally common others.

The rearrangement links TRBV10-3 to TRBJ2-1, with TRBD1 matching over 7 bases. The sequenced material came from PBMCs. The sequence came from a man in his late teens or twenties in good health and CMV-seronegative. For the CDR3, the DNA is TGTGCCACCACAGGGGCCCTCTACAATGAGCAGTTCTTC. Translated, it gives CATTGALYNEQFF.